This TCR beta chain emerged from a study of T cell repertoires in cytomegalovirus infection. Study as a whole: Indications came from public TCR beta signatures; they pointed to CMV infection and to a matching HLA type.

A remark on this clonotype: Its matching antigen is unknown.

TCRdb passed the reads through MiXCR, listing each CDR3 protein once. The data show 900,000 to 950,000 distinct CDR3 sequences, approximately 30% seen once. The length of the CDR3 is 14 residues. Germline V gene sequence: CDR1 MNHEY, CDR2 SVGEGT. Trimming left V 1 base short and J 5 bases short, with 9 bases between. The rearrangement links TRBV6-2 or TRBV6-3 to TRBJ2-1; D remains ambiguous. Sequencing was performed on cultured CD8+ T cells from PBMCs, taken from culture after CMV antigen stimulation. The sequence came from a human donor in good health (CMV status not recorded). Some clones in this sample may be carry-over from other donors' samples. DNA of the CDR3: TGTGCCAGCAGTTACTTGAAGGTGGACAATGAGCAGTTCTTC. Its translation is CASSYLKVDNEQFF.